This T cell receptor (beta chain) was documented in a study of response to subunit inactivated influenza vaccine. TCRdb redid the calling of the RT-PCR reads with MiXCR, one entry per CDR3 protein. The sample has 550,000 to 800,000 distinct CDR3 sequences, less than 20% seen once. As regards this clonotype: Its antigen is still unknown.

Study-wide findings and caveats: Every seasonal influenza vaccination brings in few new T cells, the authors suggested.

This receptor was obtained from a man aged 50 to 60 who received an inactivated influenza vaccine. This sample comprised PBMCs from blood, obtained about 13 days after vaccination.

Here the CDR3 reads CSASYPSGRVRTDTQYF. CDR3 in DNA: TGCAGTGCTAGTTATCCTAGCGGGAGGGTGAGGACAGATACGCAGTATTTT. V is TRBV20-1 and J is TRBJ2-3; 12 nucleotides agree with TRBD2. Looked up from germline, CDR1 is DFQATT and CDR2 is SNEGSKA (reference sequence). The ends lost 3 bases at V and 3 bases at J; junction bases unmatched: 10. The CDR3 consists of 17 residues.